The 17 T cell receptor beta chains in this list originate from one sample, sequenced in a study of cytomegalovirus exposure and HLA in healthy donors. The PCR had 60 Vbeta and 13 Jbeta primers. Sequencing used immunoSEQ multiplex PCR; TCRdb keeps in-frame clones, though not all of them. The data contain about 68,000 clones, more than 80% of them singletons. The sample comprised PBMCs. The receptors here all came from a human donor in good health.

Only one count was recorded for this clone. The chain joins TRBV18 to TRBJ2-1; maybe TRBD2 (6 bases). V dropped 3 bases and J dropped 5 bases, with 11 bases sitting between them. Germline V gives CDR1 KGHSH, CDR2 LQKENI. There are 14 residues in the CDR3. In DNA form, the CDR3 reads TGTGCCAGCTCACCCGGGACTTCCCACAATGAGCAGTTCTTC. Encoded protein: CASSPGTSHNEQFF.

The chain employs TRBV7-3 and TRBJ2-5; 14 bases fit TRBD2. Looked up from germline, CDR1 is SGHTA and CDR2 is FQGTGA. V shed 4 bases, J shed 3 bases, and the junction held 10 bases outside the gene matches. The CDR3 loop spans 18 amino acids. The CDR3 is CASSSSTSGGAREETQYF. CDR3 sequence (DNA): TGTGCCAGCAGCTCCTCGACTAGCGGGGGGGCTAGAGAAGAGACCCAGTACTTC.

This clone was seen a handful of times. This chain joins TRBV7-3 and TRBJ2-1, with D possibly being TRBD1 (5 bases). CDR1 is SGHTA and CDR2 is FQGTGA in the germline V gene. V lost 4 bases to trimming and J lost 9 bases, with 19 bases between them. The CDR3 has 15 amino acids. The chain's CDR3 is CASSSSASGSVEQFF. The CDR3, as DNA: TGTGCCAGCAGCTCCTCCGCGTCAGGGTCGGTTGAGCAGTTCTTC.

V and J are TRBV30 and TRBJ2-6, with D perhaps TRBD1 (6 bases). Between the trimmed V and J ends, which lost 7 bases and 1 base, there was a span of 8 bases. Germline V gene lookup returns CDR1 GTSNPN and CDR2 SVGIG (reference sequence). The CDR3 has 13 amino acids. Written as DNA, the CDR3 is TGTGCCTACACAGGGTCTGGGGCCAACGTCCTGACTTTC. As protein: CAYTGSGANVLTF.

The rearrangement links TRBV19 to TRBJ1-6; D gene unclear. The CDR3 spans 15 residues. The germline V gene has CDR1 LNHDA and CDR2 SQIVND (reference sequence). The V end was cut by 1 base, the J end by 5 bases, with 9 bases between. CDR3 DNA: TGTGCCAGTAGTATAGGTCGGGAAAATAATTCACCCCTCCACTTT. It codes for CASSIGRENNSPLHF. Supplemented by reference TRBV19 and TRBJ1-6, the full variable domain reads DGGITQSPKYLFRKEGQNVTLSCEQNLNHDAMYWYRQDPGQGLRLIYYSQIVNDFQKGDIAEGYSVSREKKESFPLTVTSAQKNPTAFYLCASSIGRENNSPLHFGNGTRLTVT.

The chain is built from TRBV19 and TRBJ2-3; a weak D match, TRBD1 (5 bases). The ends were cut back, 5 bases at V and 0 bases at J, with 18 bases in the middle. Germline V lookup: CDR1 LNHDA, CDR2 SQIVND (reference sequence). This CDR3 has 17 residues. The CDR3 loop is CASSPKGWGSSTDTQYF. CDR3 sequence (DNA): TGTGCCAGTAGTCCAAAGGGGTGGGGTTCTAGCACAGATACGCAGTATTTT.

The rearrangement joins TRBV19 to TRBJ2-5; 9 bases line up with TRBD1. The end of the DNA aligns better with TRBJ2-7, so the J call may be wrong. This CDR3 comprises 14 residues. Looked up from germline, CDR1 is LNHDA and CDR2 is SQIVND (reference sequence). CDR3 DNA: TGTGCCAGTAGTCCGGGACAGGGTATCTACGAGCAGTACTTC. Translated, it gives CASSPGQGIYEQYF.

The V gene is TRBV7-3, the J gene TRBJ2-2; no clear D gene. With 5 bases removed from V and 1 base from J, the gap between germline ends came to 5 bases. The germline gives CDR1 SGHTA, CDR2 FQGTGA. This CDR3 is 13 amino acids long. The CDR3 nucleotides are TGTGCCAGCAGCACAATGAACACCGGGGAGCTGTTTTTT. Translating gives CASSTMNTGELFF.

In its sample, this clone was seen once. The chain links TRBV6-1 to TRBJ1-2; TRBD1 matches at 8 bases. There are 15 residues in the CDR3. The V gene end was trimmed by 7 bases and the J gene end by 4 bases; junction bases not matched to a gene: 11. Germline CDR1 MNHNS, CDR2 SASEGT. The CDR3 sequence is CASISGQGGVYGYTF. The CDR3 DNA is TGTGCCAGCATTTCCGGACAGGGAGGAGTCTATGGCTACACCTTC.

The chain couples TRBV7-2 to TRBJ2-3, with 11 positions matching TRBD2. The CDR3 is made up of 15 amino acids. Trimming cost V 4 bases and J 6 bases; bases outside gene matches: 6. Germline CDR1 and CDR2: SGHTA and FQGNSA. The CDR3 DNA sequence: TGTGCCAGCAGCTCCGGGACTAGCGGTTCCGATACGCAGTATTTT. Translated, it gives CASSSGTSGSDTQYF.

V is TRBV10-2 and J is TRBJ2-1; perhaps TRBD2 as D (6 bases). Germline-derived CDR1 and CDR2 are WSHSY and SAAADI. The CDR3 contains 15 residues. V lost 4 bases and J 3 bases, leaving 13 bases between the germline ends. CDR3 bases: TGCGCCAGCAGTGTGGGGCGGGGTTACTACAATGAGCAGTTCTTC. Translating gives CASSVGRGYYNEQFF.

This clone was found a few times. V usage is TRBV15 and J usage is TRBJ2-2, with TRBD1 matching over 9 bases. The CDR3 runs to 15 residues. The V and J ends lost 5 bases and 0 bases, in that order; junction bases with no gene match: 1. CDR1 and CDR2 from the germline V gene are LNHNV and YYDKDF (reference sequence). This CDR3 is CATSWDRANTGELFF. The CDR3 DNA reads TGTGCCACCAGCTGGGACAGGGCGAACACCGGGGAGCTGTTTTTT.

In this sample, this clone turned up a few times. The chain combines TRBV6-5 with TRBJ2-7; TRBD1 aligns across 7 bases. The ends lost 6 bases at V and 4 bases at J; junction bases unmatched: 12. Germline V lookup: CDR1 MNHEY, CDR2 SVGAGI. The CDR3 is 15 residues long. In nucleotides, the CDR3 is TGTGCCAGCAGACCCACGAGACAGGGTAGTTACGAGCAGTACTTC. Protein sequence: CASRPTRQGSYEQYF.

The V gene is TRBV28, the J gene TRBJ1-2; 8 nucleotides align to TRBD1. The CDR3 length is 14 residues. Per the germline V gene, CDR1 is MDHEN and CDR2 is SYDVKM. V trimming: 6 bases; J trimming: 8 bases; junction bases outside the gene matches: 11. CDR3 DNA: TGTGCCAGCAGGACCGGGACAGGTCGGTCAGGCTACACCTTC. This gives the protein CASRTGTGRSGYTF.

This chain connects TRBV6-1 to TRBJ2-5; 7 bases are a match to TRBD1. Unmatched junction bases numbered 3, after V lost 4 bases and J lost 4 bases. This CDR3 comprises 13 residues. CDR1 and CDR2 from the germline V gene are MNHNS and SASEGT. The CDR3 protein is CASSGDRVETQYF. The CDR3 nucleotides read TGTGCCAGCAGTGGCGACAGGGTAGAGACCCAGTACTTC.

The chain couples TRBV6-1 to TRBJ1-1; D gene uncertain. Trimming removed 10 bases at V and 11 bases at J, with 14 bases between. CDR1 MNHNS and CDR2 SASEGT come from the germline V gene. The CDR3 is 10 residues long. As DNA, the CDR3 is TGTGCCACCTCAGATGCGGGGGCTTTCTTT. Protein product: CATSDAGAFF.

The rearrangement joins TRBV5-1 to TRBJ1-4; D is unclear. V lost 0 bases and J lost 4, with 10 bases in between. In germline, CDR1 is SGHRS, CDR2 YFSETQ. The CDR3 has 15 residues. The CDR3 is CASSLAAGHNEKLFF. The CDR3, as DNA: TGCGCCAGCAGCTTGGCCGCAGGTCATAATGAAAAACTGTTTTTT. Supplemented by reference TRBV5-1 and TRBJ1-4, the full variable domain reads KAGVTQTPRYLIKTRGQQVTLSCSPISGHRSVSWYQQTPGQGLQFLFEYFSETQRNKGNFPGRFSGRQFSNSRSEMNVSTLELGDSALYLCASSLAAGHNEKLFFGSGTQLSVL.